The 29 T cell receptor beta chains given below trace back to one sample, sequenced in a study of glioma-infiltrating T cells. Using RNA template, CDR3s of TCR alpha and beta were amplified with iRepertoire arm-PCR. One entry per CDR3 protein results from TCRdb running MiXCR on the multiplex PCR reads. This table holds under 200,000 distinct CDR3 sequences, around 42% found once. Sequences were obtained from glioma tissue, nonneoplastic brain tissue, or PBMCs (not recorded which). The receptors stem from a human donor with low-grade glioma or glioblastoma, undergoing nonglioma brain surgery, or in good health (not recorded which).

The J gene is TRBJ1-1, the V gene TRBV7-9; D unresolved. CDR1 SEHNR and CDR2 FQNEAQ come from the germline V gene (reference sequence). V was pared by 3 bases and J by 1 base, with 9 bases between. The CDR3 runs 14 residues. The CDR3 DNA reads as TGTGCCAGCAGCTTGGTGGGAACGAACACTGAAGCTTTCTTT. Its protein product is CASSLVGTNTEAFF.

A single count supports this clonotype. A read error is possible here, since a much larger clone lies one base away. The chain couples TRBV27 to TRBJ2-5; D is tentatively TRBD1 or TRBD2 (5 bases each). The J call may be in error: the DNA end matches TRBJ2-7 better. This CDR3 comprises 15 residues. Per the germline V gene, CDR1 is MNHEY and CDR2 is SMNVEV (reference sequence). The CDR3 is CASSFVGDVRYEQYF. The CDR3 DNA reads TGTGCCAGCAGTTTCGTTGGGGACGTACGCTACGAGCAGTACTTC.

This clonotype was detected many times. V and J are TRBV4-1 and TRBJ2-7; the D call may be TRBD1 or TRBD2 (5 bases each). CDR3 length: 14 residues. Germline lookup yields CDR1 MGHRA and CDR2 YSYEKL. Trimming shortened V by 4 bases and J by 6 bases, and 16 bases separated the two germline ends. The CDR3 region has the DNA TGCGCCAGCAGCCCGCGGACACTAGTGACCGAGCAGTACTTC. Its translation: CASSPRTLVTEQYF.

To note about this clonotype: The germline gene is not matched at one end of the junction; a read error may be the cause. CDR3 sequence: CASSKTSGRSFFEQLF. The DNA of the CDR3 is TGTGCCAGCAGCAAGACTAGCGGGAGGTCCTTTTTTGAGCAGCTCTTC. The chain combines TRBV27 with TRBJ2-1; 13 bases agree with TRBD2. This CDR3 is built from 16 residues. The germline V gene encodes CDR1 MNHEY and CDR2 SMNVEV (reference sequence).

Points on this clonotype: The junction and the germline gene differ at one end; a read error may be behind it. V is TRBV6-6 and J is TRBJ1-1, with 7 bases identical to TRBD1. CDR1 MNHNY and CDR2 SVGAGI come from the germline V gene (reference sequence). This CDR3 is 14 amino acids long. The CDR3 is CTSSYTYSGTESFF. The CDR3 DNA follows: TGTACCAGCAGTTATACCTATTCCGGGACAGAATCTTTCTTT.

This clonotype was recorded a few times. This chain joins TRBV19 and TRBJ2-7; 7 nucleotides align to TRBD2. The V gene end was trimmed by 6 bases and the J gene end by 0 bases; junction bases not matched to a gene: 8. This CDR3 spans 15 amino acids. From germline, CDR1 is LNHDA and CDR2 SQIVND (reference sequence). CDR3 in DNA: TGTGCCAGTAGCAAAACTAGCGACTACTCCTACGAGCAGTACTTC. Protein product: CASSKTSDYSYEQYF.

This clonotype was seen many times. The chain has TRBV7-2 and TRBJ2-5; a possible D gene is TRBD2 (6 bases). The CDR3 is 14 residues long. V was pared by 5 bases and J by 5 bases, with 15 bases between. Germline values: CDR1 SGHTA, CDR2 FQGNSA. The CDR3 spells CASSVTTSSETQYF. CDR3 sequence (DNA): TGTGCCAGCAGCGTAACGACTAGTTCTGAGACCCAGTACTTC.

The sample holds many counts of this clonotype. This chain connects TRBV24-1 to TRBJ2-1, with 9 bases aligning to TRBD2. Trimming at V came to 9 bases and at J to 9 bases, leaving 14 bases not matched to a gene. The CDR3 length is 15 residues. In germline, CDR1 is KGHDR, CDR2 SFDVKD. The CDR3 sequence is CATCRVAGELCEQFF. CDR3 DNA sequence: TGTGCCACCTGCCGAGTAGCGGGAGAGTTGTGTGAGCAGTTCTTC.

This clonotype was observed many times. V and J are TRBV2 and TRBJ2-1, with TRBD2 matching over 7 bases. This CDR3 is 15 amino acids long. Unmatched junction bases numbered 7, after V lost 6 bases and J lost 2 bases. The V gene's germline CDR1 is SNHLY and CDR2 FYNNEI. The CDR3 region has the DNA TGTGCCAGCAGAACTAGCGCATCCCCCTACAATGAGCAGTTCTTC. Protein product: CASRTSASPYNEQFF.

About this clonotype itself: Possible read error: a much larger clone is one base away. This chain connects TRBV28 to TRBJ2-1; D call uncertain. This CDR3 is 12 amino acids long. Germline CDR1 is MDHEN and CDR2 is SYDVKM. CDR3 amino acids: CARSLLNNEQFF. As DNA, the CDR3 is TGTGCCAGAAGTTTGTTGAACAATGAGCAGTTCTTC. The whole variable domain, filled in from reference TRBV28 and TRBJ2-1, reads DVKVTQSSRYLVKRTGEKVFLECVQDMDHENMFWYRQDPGLGLRLIYFSYDVKMKEKGDIPEGYSVSREKKERFSLILESASTNQTSMYLCARSLLNNEQFFGPGTRLTVL.

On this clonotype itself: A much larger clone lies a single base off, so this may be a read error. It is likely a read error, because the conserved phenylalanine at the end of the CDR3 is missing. CDR3 in DNA: TGTGCCAGCAGCTTCCTAGAAAGCACAGATACGCAGTATTTA. This translates into CASSFLESTDTQYL. The chain joins TRBV5-4 to TRBJ2-3; D unclear. Germline V gives CDR1 SGHNT, CDR2 YYREEE (reference sequence). Trimming removed 2 bases at V and 0 bases at J, with 7 bases between. The CDR3 sequence is 14 residues long.

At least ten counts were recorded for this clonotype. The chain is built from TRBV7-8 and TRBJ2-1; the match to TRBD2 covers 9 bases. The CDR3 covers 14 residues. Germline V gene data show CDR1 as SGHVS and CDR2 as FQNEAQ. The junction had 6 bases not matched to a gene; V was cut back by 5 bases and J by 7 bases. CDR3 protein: CASSPGTSRNEQFF. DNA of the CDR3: TGTGCCAGCAGCCCAGGGACTAGCCGGAATGAGCAGTTCTTC. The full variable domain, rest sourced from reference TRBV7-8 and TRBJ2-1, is GAGVSQSPRYKVAKRGQDVALRCDPISGHVSLFWYQQALGQGPEFLTYFQNEAQLDKSGLPSDRFFAERPEGSVSTLKIQRTQQEDSAVYLCASSPGTSRNEQFFGPGTRLTVL.

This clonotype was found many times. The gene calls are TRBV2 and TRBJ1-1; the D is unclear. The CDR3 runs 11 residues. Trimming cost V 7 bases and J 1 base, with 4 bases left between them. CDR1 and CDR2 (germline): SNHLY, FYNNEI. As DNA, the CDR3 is TGTGCCAGCATAAAGAACACTGAAGCTTTCTTT. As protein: CASIKNTEAFF. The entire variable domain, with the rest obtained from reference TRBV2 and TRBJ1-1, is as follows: EPEVTQTPSHQVTQMGQEVILRCVPISNHLYFYWYRQILGQKVEFLVSFYNNEISEKSEIFDDQFSVERPDGSNFTLKIRSTKLEDSAMYFCASIKNTEAFFGQGTRLTVV.

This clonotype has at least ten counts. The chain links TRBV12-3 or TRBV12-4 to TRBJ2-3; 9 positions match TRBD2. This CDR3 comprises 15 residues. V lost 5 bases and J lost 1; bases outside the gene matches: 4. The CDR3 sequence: CASSGWTSGTDTQYF. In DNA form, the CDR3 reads TGTGCCAGCAGTGGGTGGACTAGCGGCACAGATACGCAGTATTTT.

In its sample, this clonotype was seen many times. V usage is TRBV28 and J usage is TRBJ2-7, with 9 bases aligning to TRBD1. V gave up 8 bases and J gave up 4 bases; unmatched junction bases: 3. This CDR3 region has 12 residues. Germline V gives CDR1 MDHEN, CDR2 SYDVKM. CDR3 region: CASGTGMYEQYF. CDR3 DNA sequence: TGTGCCAGCGGGACAGGGATGTACGAGCAGTACTTC.

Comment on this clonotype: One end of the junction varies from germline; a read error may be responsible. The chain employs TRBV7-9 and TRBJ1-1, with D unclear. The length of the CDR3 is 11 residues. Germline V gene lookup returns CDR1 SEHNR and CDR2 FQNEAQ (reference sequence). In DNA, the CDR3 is TGTGCCAGCAGCTTAGATCGTGAAGATTTATTT. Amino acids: CASSLDREDLF. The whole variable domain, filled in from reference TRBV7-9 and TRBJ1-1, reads DTGVSQNPRHKITKRGQNVTFRCDPISEHNRLYWYRQTLGQGPEFLTYFQNEAQLEKSRLLSDRFSAERPKGSFSTLEIQRTEQGDSAMYLCASSLDREDLFGQGTRLTVV.

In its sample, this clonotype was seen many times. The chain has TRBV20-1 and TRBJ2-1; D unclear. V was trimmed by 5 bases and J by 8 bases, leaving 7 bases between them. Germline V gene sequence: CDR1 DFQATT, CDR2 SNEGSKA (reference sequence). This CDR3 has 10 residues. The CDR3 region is CSAERDEQFF. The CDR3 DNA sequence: TGCAGTGCTGAAAGAGATGAGCAGTTCTTC.

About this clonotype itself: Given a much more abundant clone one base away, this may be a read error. The DNA of the CDR3 is TGTGCCAGCAGCTCATCGGACAGGCTAAACTATGGCTACACCTTC. It specifies CASSSSDRLNYGYTF. The V call is TRBV7-9, the J call TRBJ1-2, with 7 bases aligning to TRBD1. Germline CDR1 is SEHNR and CDR2 is FQNEAQ (reference sequence). Trimming removed 4 bases from V and 2 bases from J; junction bases left unmatched: 7. This CDR3 has 15 amino acids.

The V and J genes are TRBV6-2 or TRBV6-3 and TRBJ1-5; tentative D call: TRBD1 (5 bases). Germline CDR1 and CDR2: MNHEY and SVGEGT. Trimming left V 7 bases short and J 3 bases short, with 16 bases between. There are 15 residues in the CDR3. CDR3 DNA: TGTGCCAGCAAAAGAGGCAGGGCACTCAATCAGCCCCAGCATTTT. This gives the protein CASKRGRALNQPQHF.

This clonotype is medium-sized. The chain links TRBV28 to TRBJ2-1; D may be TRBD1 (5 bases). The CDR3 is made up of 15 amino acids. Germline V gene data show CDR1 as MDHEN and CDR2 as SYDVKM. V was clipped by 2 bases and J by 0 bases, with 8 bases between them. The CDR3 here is CASSLLGASYNEQFF. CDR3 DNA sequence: TGTGCCAGCAGTTTACTTGGGGCCTCCTACAATGAGCAGTTCTTC. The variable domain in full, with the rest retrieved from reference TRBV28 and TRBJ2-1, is DVKVTQSSRYLVKRTGEKVFLECVQDMDHENMFWYRQDPGLGLRLIYFSYDVKMKEKGDIPEGYSVSREKKERFSLILESASTNQTSMYLCASSLLGASYNEQFFGPGTRLTVL.

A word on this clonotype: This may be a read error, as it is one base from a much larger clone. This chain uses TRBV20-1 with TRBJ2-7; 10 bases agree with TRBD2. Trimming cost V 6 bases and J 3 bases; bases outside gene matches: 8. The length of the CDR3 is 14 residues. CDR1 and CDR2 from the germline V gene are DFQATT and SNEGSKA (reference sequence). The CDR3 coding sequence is TGCAGTGCGACGGGACTAGCGTGGCTCTACGAGCAGTACTTC. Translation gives CSATGLAWLYEQYF.

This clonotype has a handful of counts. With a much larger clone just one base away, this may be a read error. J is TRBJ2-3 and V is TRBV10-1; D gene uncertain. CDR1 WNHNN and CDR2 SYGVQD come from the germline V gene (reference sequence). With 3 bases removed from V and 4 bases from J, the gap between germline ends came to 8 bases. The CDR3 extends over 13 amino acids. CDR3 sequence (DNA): TGCGCCAGCAGTGATGTCCAGGCAGATACGCAGTATTTT. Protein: CASSDVQADTQYF.

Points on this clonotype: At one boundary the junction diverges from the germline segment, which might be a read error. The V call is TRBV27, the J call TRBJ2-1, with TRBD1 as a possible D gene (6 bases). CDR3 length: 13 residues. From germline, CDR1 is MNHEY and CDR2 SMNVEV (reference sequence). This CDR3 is CASSPFGDNEEFF. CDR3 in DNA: TGTGCCAGCTCCCCCTTTGGGGACAATGAGGAGTTCTTC.

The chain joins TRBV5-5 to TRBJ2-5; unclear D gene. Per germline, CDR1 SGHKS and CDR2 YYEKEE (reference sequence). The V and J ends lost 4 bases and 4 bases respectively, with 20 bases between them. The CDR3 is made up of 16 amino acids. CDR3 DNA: TGTGCCAGCAGCGGCTCCTCCAGTCGAGCCAGAGAGACCCAGTACTTC. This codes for CASSGSSSRARETQYF.

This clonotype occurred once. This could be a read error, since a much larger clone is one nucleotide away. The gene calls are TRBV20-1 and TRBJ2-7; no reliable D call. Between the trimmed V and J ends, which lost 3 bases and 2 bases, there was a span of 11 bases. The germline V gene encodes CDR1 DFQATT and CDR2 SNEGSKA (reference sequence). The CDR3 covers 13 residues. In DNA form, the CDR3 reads TGCAGTGCTAGCCATGCACTCGCCTACGAGCAGTACTTC. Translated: CSASHALAYEQYF.

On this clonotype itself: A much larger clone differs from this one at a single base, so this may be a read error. CDR3 residues: CAIIGGYEQYF. CDR3 nucleotides: TGTGCCATCATTGGGGGCTACGAGCAGTACTTC. The rearrangement links TRBV10-3 to TRBJ2-7; D possibly matches TRBD1 or TRBD2 (5 bases each). The CDR3 runs 11 residues. The V end was cut by 7 bases, the J end by 3 bases, with 7 bases between. CDR1 is ENHRY and CDR2 is SYGVKD in the germline V gene.

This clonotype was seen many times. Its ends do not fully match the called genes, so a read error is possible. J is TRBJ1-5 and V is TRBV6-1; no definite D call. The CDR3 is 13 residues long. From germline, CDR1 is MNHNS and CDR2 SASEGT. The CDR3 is CASSQAKDQPQHF. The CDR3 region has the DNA TGTGCCAGCAGTCAAGCGAAGGATCAGCCCCAGCATTTT.

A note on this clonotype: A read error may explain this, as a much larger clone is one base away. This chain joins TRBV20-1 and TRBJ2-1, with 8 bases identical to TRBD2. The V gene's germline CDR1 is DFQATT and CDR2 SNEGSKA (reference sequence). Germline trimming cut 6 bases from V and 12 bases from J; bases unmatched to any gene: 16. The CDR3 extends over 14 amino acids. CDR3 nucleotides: TGCAGTGCCCAGGGGCCAGCGGGAGTTGATGTGCAGTTCTTC. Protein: CSAQGPAGVDVQFF.

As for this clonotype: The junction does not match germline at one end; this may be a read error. CDR3 nucleotides: TGCAGTGCTGGAGACACCCGGTTATCTCCAATGGACCAGTTCTTC. This translates into CSAGDTRLSPMDQFF. The V call is TRBV20-1, the J call TRBJ2-1; D gene ambiguous. The CDR3 contains 15 residues. Germline V gene sequence: CDR1 DFQATT, CDR2 SNEGSKA (reference sequence).